Listed here are 5 T cell receptor beta chains from one sample, sequenced in a study of cytomegalovirus exposure and HLA in healthy donors. PCR was performed using 60 Vbeta and 13 Jbeta primers. TCRdb's table, derived via immunoSEQ multiplex PCR, lists solely in-frame clones and lacks some. The sample includes fewer than 100,000 clones. What was sequenced was PBMCs. These receptor sequences come from a man between 45 and 60 years old in good health and CMV-seronegative.

The chain combines TRBV5-1 with TRBJ2-3; 9 bases are shared with TRBD1. This CDR3 is built from 16 residues. Germline lookup yields CDR1 SGHRS and CDR2 YFSETQ. The junction had 4 bases not matched to a gene; V was cut back by 0 bases and J by 2 bases. The CDR3 bases are TGCGCCAGCAGCTTGGCCGGGACAGGGACCACAGATACGCAGTATTTT. Its translation: CASSLAGTGTTDTQYF.

The chain joins TRBV6-1 to TRBJ1-5; D is perhaps TRBD1 (6 bases). This CDR3 region has 16 residues. Per germline, CDR1 MNHNS and CDR2 SASEGT. V lost 1 base to trimming and J lost 3 bases, with 13 bases between them. CDR3 region: CASSEGNRVDNQPQHF. Written as DNA, the CDR3 is TGTGCCAGCAGTGAAGGTAACAGGGTGGACAATCAGCCCCAGCATTTT.

The V and J genes are TRBV29-1 and TRBJ2-2; the match to TRBD2 covers 7 bases. V lost 4 bases and J lost 5; bases outside the gene matches: 7. This CDR3 spans 14 amino acids. Germline CDR1 and CDR2: SQVTM and ANQGSEA. The DNA for the CDR3 is TGCAGCGTTGGAGTAGCGGGTCGTACCGGGGAGCTGTTTTTT. The encoded protein is CSVGVAGRTGELFF.

V usage is TRBV5-1 and J usage is TRBJ1-5; TRBD1 aligns across 10 bases. V trimming: 4 bases; J trimming: 4 bases; junction bases outside the gene matches: 11. CDR3 size: 17 residues. Germline V gives CDR1 SGHRS, CDR2 YFSETQ. As DNA, the CDR3 is TGCGCCAGCAGCGAGGGGACAGGGGCCCTTGAGAATCAGCCCCAGCATTTT. It encodes CASSEGTGALENQPQHF.

The chain recombines TRBV11-3 with TRBJ2-2, with D unclear. Trimming removed 1 base from V and 5 bases from J, with 8 bases in between. The CDR3 contains 14 residues. CDR1 is SGHNT, CDR2 YENEEA, per germline. The CDR3 is CASSLGVRTGELFF. DNA of the CDR3: TGTGCCAGCAGCTTAGGAGTCCGTACCGGGGAGCTGTTTTTT.